The T cell receptor (beta chain) described here comes from a study of beta chain features in type 1 diabetes. Study outcomes and limitations: The naive, central memory and Treg TCRB repertoires looked more alike in patients than they did in healthy donors. PCR could preferentially amplify shorter templates, alike in patients and controls.

This clone was observed a few times. Its antigen is currently unknown. Expressed TCRB transcripts got sequenced, as all isolated RNA was reverse transcribed. Generated by immunoSEQ multiplex PCR, the TCRdb table keeps only in-frame clones and is missing some. The data contain about 140,000 clones, approximately 10% of them singletons. Germline assignment: CDR1 LGHNA and CDR2 YNFKEQ. The CDR3 runs 13 residues. V trimming: 6 bases; J trimming: 6 bases; junction bases outside the gene matches: 2. The material sequenced was central memory CD4+ T cells from blood. The clonotype originates from a woman in her thirties or forties in good health. V usage is TRBV4-2 and J usage is TRBJ2-7; 13 positions match TRBD2. The CDR3 DNA follows: TGTGCCAGCAGGGGACTAGCGGGGACCGAGCAGTACTTC. It yields the protein CASRGLAGTEQYF.